This T cell receptor (beta chain) was sequenced during a study of blood T cell repertoires in COVID-19. In the study overall: COVID-19 samples, acute and convalescent, were from the United States, Italy and Spain. T cells, B-cell-depleted T cells, or PBMCs provided the cDNA or gDNA that served as material.

Losses at the gene ends were 4 bases for V and 7 bases for J; bases not matched to a gene: 10. Germline CDR1 MGHRA, CDR2 YSYEKL. The CDR3 is 15 amino acids. Per the original data handling: Researchers report that nucleated cell counts were estimated from reference gene primer amplification. Repertoires were generated with immunoSEQ multiplex PCR, while TCRdb's copy carries only in-frame clones and drops some. The DNA was the basis for D and trimming; V, J and clone size are from that table. The sample includes approximately 76,000 clones, more than 70% of them seen just once. The rearrangement joins TRBV4-1 to TRBJ1-2; TRBD1 matches at 9 bases. Sequenced sample: peripheral blood. This sequence was found in a man older than 75 with active or convalescent COVID-19. The CDR3 region is CASSRRDRERSGYTF. The CDR3 bases are TGCGCCAGCAGCCGACGGGACAGGGAGAGATCTGGCTACACCTTC.